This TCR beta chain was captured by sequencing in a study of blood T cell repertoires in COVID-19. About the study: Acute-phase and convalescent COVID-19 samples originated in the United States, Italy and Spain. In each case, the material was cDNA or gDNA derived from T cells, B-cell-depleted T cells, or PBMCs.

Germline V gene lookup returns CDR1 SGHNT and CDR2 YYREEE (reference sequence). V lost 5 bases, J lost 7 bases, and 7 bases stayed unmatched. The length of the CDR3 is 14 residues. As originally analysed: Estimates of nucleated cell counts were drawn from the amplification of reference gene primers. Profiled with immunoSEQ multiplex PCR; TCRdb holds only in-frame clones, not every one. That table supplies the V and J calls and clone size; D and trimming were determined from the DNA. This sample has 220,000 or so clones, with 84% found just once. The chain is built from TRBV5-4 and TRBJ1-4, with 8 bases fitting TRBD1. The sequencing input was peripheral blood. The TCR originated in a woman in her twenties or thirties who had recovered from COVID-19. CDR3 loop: CASSRDRGGEKLFF. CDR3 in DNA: TGTGCCAGCAGTCGTGACAGGGGTGGTGAAAAACTGTTTTTT.